The 9 T cell receptor beta chains in this list originate from one sample, sequenced in a study of shared clonotypes between healthy human individuals (TCRdb year 2020). Receptor amplification or capture employed the immunoSEQ multiplex PCR assay. TCRdb mirrors the immuneACCESS table, restricted to in-frame sequences. Some clones are absent from its copies; in checked studies, under half trace to an unresolved V gene, and the reason for the others is unknown. For this sample the table gives 2.5 million or so clones, of which approximately 92% were detected only once. The top ten hold roughly 0.13% of the sample. Source material: naive CD4+ T cells sorted from blood. In light of the paper, this sample's cell subset or site label describes: CD45RA+ positively selected. These receptors came from a man aged 18 to 35 in good health.

The V and J genes are TRBV15 and TRBJ1-6; D is perhaps TRBD1 (5 bases). This CDR3 comprises 12 residues. Trimming took 5 bases from V and 14 from J, leaving 13 bases between them. Germline V gene lookup returns CDR1 LNHNV and CDR2 YYDKDF (reference sequence). CDR3 sequence: CATSVPRGALHF. As DNA, the CDR3 is TGTGCCACCAGCGTTCCTAGAGGGGCCCTCCACTTT.

The chain couples TRBV5-1 to TRBJ1-2; possibly TRBD1 for D (5 bases). Germline-derived CDR1 and CDR2 are SGHRS and YFSETQ. With 4 bases removed from V and 6 bases from J, the gap between germline ends came to 13 bases. The CDR3 is 13 amino acids. CDR3 sequence: CASSLGPLDGYTF. In DNA, the CDR3 is TGCGCCAGCAGCCTGGGACCCTTGGATGGCTACACCTTC.

CDR3 nucleotides: TGTGCCAGCAGTGAAGCGGCCAAGAGGAGGTGGGGCCAAGCTTTCTTT. Translated: CASSEAAKRRWGQAFF. The chain links TRBV6-1 to TRBJ1-1, with D possibly matching TRBD1 (5 bases). V shed 0 bases and J shed 9 bases, with 20 bases lying between them. Per the germline V gene, CDR1 is MNHNS and CDR2 is SASEGT. The CDR3 contains 16 residues.

The chain uses TRBV2 and TRBJ2-7; no firm D call. Germline assignment: CDR1 SNHLY and CDR2 FYNNEI. This CDR3 is 12 amino acids long. V was shortened by 3 bases and J by 5 bases, with 8 bases between the two germline ends. The CDR3 nucleotides are TGTGCCAGCAGTGAGAGCAGACACGAGCAGTACTTC. Translated, it gives CASSESRHEQYF.

The chain recombines TRBV5-1 with TRBJ2-2; possibly TRBD1 for D (5 bases). Germline lookup yields CDR1 SGHRS and CDR2 YFSETQ. The CDR3 loop spans 12 amino acids. Trimming took off 4 bases at V and 7 bases at J, with 8 bases between the two ends. The CDR3 loop is CASSDSGGELFF. In nucleotides, the CDR3 is TGCGCCAGCAGCGACAGTGGCGGGGAGCTGTTTTTT.

The V call is TRBV5-4, the J call TRBJ2-7; D is undetermined. The ends were cut back, 0 bases at V and 7 bases at J, with 11 bases in the middle. Looked up from germline, CDR1 is SGHNT and CDR2 is YYREEE (reference sequence). The CDR3 totals 13 residues. CDR3 amino acids: CASSLDWLGEQYF. CDR3 coding DNA: TGTGCCAGCAGCTTGGATTGGTTGGGGGAGCAGTACTTC.

V is TRBV5-1 and J is TRBJ1-2; no reliable D call. V was shortened by 0 bases and J by 3 bases, with 12 bases between the two germline ends. The length of the CDR3 is 15 residues. The germline CDR1 and CDR2 sequences are SGHRS and YFSETQ. CDR3 sequence: CASSLGGVGDYGYTF. The CDR3, as DNA: TGCGCCAGCAGCTTGGGTGGGGTTGGCGACTATGGCTACACCTTC.

The V gene is TRBV5-1, the J gene TRBJ1-1; D gene uncertain. This CDR3 comprises 14 residues. The germline gives CDR1 SGHRS, CDR2 YFSETQ. With 6 bases removed from V and 1 base from J, the gap between germline ends came to 13 bases. The CDR3 DNA follows: TGCGCCAGCAACCGGATCGTAGGGAACACTGAAGCTTTCTTT. Protein product: CASNRIVGNTEAFF.

The chain employs TRBV5-4 and TRBJ2-2; the match to TRBD2 covers 9 bases. The CDR3 consists of 16 residues. V dropped 4 bases and J dropped 8; count of bases not matched to a gene: 12. The germline gives CDR1 SGHNT, CDR2 YYREEE (reference sequence). The CDR3 coding sequence is TGTGCCAGCAGCCCGCGACAGGGTAGCGGGAGAGGGGAGCTGTTTTTT. Encoded protein: CASSPRQGSGRGELFF. The whole variable domain, remainder taken from reference TRBV5-4 and TRBJ2-2, is ETGVTQSPTHLIKTRGQQVTLRCSSQSGHNTVSWYQQALGQGPQFIFQYYREEENGRGNFPPRFSGLQFPNYSSELNVNALELDDSALYLCASSPRQGSGRGELFFGEGSRLTVL.